The 18 T cell receptor beta chains below come from one sample, sequenced in a study of cytotoxic CD8 clonotypes in ibrutinib-treated CLL. Generated by immunoSEQ multiplex PCR, the TCRdb table keeps only in-frame clones and is missing some. The table has some 150,000 clones, 60% to 85% seen once; the top ten hold approximately 27%. Source: PBMCs, taken after 12 months of ibrutinib treatment. The receptors come from a human donor with chronic lymphocytic leukemia.

This chain joins TRBV7-8 and TRBJ2-1; 16 positions agree with TRBD2. With 5 bases clipped from V and 2 bases from J, the junction kept 9 bases outside the gene matches. The CDR3 sequence is 19 residues long. From germline, CDR1 is SGHVS and CDR2 FQNEAQ. The DNA for the CDR3 is TGTGCCAGCAGCGCGGGACTAGCGGGAGGGCCATACCCCTACAATGAGCAGTTCTTC. It specifies CASSAGLAGGPYPYNEQFF.

The chain recombines TRBV10-3 with TRBJ1-2; D is unresolved. This CDR3 contains 13 residues. Trimming removed 0 bases from V and 6 bases from J, with 8 bases in between. Germline V gene sequence: CDR1 ENHRY, CDR2 SYGVKD. This chain's CDR3 is CAISESGFHGYTF. Here the CDR3 DNA reads TGTGCCATCAGTGAGTCGGGATTTCATGGCTACACCTTC.

V and J are TRBV28 and TRBJ2-7; 8 nucleotides match TRBD2. J was trimmed by 2 bases and V by 7 bases; bases with no gene match: 10. This CDR3 is 15 amino acids long. The germline V gene encodes CDR1 MDHEN and CDR2 SYDVKM. In DNA, the CDR3 is TGTGCCAGCAACATTGGACTAGCCGCAACCTACGAGCAGTACTTC. As protein: CASNIGLAATYEQYF.

V is TRBV7-2 and J is TRBJ2-7; no clear D gene. The CDR3 contains 12 residues. V was clipped by 5 bases and J by 2 bases, with 7 bases between them. Germline-derived CDR1 and CDR2 are SGHTA and FQGNSA. DNA for the CDR3: TGTGCCAGCAGCAGTAATACCTACGAGCAGTACTTC. This gives the protein CASSSNTYEQYF. The full variable domain, its missing parts supplied by reference TRBV7-2 and TRBJ2-7, is GAGVSQSPSNKVTEKGKDVELRCDPISGHTALYWYRQSLGQGLEFLIYFQGNSAPDKSGLPSDRFSAERTGGSVSTLTIQRTQQEDSAVYLCASSSNTYEQYFGPGTRLTVT.

This clone occurred a few times. V and J are TRBV15 and TRBJ1-5; TRBD1 agrees at 7 bases. The trim removed 5 bases at V and 3 bases at J, leaving 4 bases unmatched. This CDR3 comprises 14 residues. Germline V gives CDR1 LNHNV, CDR2 YYDKDF (reference sequence). This CDR3 reads CATSRGTVNQPQHF. The DNA for the CDR3 is TGTGCCACCAGCCGCGGGACAGTCAATCAGCCCCAGCATTTT.

This sequence joins TRBV28 and TRBJ1-3; D is possibly TRBD1 (5 bases). This CDR3 comprises 19 residues. Germline V CDR1 and CDR2: MDHEN, SYDVKM. Trimming pared 1 base from V and 0 bases from J, leaving 19 bases between. The CDR3 DNA follows: TGTGCCAGCAGTTTATTAAGATTGGGGGGACCGTACTCTGGAAACACCATATATTTT. Its translation: CASSLLRLGGPYSGNTIYF.

In this sample, this clone turned up once. The genes are TRBV21-1 and TRBJ2-7; the table's D call TRBD1 went unverified against the DNA. TRBV21-1 corresponds to a pseudogene. CDR3 length: 15 residues. This CDR3 is CASSKDQGARYEQYF. CDR3 DNA: TGTGCCAGCAGCAAAGATCAGGGGGCGAGGTACGAGCAGTACTTC.

The chain combines TRBV19 with TRBJ1-2; 7 bases fit TRBD1. J was trimmed by 2 bases and V by 4 bases; bases with no gene match: 7. Germline CDR1 LNHDA, CDR2 SQIVND (reference sequence). The CDR3 spans 15 residues. CDR3 sequence: CASSTRGKGNYGYTF. CDR3 bases: TGTGCCAGTAGTACCAGGGGGAAGGGGAACTATGGCTACACCTTC.

The rearrangement uses TRBV5-4 and TRBJ1-1; 10 bases align to TRBD1. This CDR3 contains 15 residues. CDR1 SGHNT and CDR2 YYREEE come from the germline V gene (reference sequence). Trimming at V came to 0 bases and at J to 4 bases, leaving 3 bases not matched to a gene. For the CDR3, the DNA is TGTGCCAGCAGCTTGGGCGACAGGGGGCGCACTGAAGCTTTCTTT. Translated, it gives CASSLGDRGRTEAFF.

The genes are TRBV19 and TRBJ2-1, with 9 bases aligning to TRBD1. Germline CDR1 and CDR2: LNHDA and SQIVND (reference sequence). V dropped 0 bases and J dropped 4; count of bases not matched to a gene: 1. This CDR3 has 15 amino acids. The CDR3 DNA reads TGTGCCAGTAGTATAGAAGGACAGGGGTACAATGAGCAGTTCTTC. Translating it yields CASSIEGQGYNEQFF.

In the case of this clone: A read error may account for a junction end that differs from germline. The rearrangement uses TRBV5-3 and TRBJ2-5, with TRBD1 matching 7 bases. TRBV5-3 is an open reading frame whose function is uncertain. The CDR3 has 14 residues. The CDR3 sequence: CASSYSTGKETQYF. In nucleotides, the CDR3 is TGTGCCAGCAGCTATTCGACAGGGAAAGAGACCCAGTACTTC.

This clone has at least ten counts. This rearrangement joins TRBV6-1 to TRBJ2-5; TRBD2 might be the D (5 bases). Germline-derived CDR1 and CDR2 are MNHNS and SASEGT. The germline V and J ends were trimmed by 3 bases and 5 bases, with 16 bases remaining between them. The length of the CDR3 is 15 residues. Here the CDR3 reads CASSDGISPRETQYF. The CDR3 nucleotides read TGTGCCAGCAGTGACGGGATTAGCCCTCGGGAGACCCAGTACTTC.

The genes are TRBV4-1 and TRBJ2-5; the D gene could be TRBD1 or TRBD2 (5 bases each). The CDR3 covers 14 residues. Germline V CDR1 and CDR2: MGHRA, YSYEKL. The germline V and J ends were trimmed by 3 bases and 1 base, with 9 bases remaining between them. The CDR3 region is CASSQAGSQETQYF. The CDR3 DNA reads TGCGCCAGCAGCCAGGCAGGGAGCCAAGAGACCCAGTACTTC.

The rearrangement joins TRBV10-3 to TRBJ1-1, with D perhaps TRBD1 (5 bases). The length of the CDR3 is 12 residues. V was shortened by 3 bases and J by 10 bases, with 12 bases between the two germline ends. Germline assignment: CDR1 ENHRY and CDR2 SYGVKD. The CDR3 DNA is TGTGCCATCAGTGAAACAGGTCTAGCAGCTTTCTTT. Translation: CAISETGLAAFF.

The genes are TRBV18 and TRBJ1-5; D ambiguous. This CDR3 is built from 13 residues. Germline CDR1 is KGHSH and CDR2 is LQKENI. The V gene lost 1 base and the J gene lost 4 bases, with 5 bases spanning the gap. CDR3 protein: CASSPLRNQPQHF. The DNA of the CDR3 is TGTGCCAGCTCACCACTCAGGAATCAGCCCCAGCATTTT.

The rearrangement links TRBV27 to TRBJ2-1; 7 nucleotides agree with TRBD2. Germline-derived CDR1 and CDR2 are MNHEY and SMNVEV (reference sequence). The CDR3 is 16 amino acids. V dropped 2 bases and J dropped 2; count of bases not matched to a gene: 6. CDR3 sequence (DNA): TGTGCCAGCAGTTTAGGGGCGGGAGTGGCCTACAATGAGCAGTTCTTC. Amino acid sequence: CASSLGAGVAYNEQFF.

The gene calls are TRBV6-5 and TRBJ2-7; D is perhaps TRBD2 (6 bases). With 0 bases removed from V and 2 bases from J, the gap between germline ends came to 11 bases. CDR1 MNHEY and CDR2 SVGAGI come from the germline V gene. CDR3 size: 15 residues. For the CDR3, the DNA is TGTGCCAGCAGTTACTCGAGGGGAGGTACCTACGAGCAGTACTTC. Its protein product is CASSYSRGGTYEQYF.

The rearrangement links TRBV19 to TRBJ1-1; D ambiguous. The V end was cut by 8 bases, the J end by 1 base, with 14 bases between. This CDR3 comprises 14 residues. Germline V gene sequence: CDR1 LNHDA, CDR2 SQIVND (reference sequence). DNA for the CDR3: TGTGCCAGTTCCTCGGCCGTACAGAACACTGAAGCTTTCTTT. It encodes CASSSAVQNTEAFF.